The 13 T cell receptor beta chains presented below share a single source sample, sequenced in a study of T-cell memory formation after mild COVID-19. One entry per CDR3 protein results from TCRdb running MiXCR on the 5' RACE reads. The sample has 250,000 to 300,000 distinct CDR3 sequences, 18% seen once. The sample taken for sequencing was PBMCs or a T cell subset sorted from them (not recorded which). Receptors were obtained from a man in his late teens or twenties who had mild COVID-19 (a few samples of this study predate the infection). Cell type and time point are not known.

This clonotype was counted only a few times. The CDR3 DNA is TGTGCCAGCAGTTTGCGGACAGCTTTCGAGCAGTACGTC. Its protein is CASSLRTAFEQYV. The gene calls are TRBV6-1 and TRBJ2-7; maybe TRBD1 (6 bases). The CDR3 totals 13 residues. The V end was cut by 5 bases, the J end by 6 bases, with 14 bases between. The germline CDR1 and CDR2 sequences are MNHNS and SASEGT.

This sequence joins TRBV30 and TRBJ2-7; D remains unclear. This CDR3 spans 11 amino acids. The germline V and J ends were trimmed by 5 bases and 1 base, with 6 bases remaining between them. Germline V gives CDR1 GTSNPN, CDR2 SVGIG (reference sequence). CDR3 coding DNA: TGTGCCTGGGGGCAGTCCTACGAGCAGTACTTC. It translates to CAWGQSYEQYF.

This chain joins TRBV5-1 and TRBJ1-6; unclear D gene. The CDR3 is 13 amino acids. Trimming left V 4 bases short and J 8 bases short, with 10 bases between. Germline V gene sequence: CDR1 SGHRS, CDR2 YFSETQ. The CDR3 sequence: CASSPGSYSPLHF. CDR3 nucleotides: TGCGCCAGCAGCCCGGGGTCGTATTCACCCCTCCACTTT.

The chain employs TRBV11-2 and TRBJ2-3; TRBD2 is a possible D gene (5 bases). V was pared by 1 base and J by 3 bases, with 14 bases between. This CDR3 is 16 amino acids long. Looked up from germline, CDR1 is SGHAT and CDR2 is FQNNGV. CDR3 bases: TGTGCCAGCAGCTTAGGCCGGGGATTGTCAACAGATACGCAGTATTTT. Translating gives CASSLGRGLSTDTQYF. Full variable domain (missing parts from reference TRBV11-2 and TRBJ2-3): EAGVAQSPRYKIIEKRQSVAFWCNPISGHATLYWYQQILGQGPKLLIQFQNNGVVDDSQLPKDRFSAERLKGVDSTLKIQPAKLEDSAVYLCASSLGRGLSTDTQYFGPGTRLTVL.

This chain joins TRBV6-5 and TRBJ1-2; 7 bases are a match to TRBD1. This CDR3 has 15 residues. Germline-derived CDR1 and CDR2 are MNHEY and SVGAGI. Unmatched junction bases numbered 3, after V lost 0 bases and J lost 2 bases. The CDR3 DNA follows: TGTGCCAGCAGTTACTCGGTACAGGGGAACTATGGCTACACCTTC. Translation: CASSYSVQGNYGYTF.

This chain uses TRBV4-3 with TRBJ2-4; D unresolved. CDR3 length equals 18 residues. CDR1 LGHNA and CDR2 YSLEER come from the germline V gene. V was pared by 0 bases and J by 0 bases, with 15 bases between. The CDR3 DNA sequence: TGCGCCAGCAGCCAAGAGATAAGGGATGGCTTAGCCAAAAACATTCAGTACTTC. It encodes CASSQEIRDGLAKNIQYF.

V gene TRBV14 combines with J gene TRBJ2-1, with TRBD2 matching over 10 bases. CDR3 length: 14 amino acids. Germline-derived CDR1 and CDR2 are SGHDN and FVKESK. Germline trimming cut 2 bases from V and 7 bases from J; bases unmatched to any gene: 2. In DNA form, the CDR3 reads TGTGCCAGCAGCCAACTAGCGGGGGCTAATGAGCAGTTCTTC. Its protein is CASSQLAGANEQFF.

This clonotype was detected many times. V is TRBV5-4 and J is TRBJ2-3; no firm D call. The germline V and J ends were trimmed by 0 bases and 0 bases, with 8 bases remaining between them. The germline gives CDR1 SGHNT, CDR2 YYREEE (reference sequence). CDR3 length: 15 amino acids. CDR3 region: CASSLASASTDTQYF. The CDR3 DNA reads TGTGCCAGCAGCTTGGCCAGCGCTAGCACAGATACGCAGTATTTT. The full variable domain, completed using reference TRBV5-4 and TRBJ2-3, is ETGVTQSPTHLIKTRGQQVTLRCSSQSGHNTVSWYQQALGQGPQFIFQYYREEENGRGNFPPRFSGLQFPNYSSELNVNALELDDSALYLCASSLASASTDTQYFGPGTRLTVL.

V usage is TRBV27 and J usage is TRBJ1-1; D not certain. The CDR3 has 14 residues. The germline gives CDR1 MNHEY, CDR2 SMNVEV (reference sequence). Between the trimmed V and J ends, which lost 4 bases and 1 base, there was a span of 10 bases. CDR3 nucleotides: TGTGCCAGCAGTTCTGACTGGAAGAACACTGAAGCTTTCTTT. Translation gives CASSSDWKNTEAFF.

CDR3 bases: TGTGCCAGCAGCTCCTCGCAAGAGACCCAGTACTTC. Its translation is CASSSSQETQYF. The chain links TRBV7-2 to TRBJ2-5, with no clear D. Trimming removed 4 bases from V and 2 bases from J, with 5 bases in between. From germline, CDR1 is SGHTA and CDR2 FQGNSA. The CDR3 runs to 12 residues.

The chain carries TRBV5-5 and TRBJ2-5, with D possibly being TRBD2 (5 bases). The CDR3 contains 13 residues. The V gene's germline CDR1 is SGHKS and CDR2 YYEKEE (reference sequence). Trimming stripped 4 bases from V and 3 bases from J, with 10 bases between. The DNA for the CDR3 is TGTGCCAGCAGCCGGGGAGCTGAAGAGACCCAGTACTTC. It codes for CASSRGAEETQYF.

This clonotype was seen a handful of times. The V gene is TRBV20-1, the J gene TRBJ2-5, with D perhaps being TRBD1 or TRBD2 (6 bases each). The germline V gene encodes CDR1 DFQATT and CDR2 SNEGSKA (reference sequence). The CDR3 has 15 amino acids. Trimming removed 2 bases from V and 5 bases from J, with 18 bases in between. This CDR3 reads CSARNGGHEDETQYF. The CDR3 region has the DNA TGCAGTGCTAGAAACGGGGGCCATGAAGATGAGACCCAGTACTTC.

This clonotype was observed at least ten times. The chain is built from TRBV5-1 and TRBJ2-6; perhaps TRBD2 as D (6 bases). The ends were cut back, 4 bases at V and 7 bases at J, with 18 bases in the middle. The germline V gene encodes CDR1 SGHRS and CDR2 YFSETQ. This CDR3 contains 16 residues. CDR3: CASSPEGRSGANVLTF. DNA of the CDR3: TGCGCCAGCAGCCCTGAAGGGAGGAGTGGAGCCAACGTCCTGACTTTC. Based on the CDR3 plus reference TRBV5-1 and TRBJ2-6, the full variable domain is KAGVTQTPRYLIKTRGQQVTLSCSPISGHRSVSWYQQTPGQGLQFLFEYFSETQRNKGNFPGRFSGRQFSNSRSEMNVSTLELGDSALYLCASSPEGRSGANVLTFGAGSRLTVL.